This T cell receptor beta chain is drawn from a study of T cell responses to AZD1222 COVID-19 vaccine. Germline CDR1 LGHDT, CDR2 YNNKEL (reference sequence). With 4 bases clipped from V and 6 bases from J, the junction kept 5 bases outside the gene matches. This CDR3 comprises 13 residues. On this clone itself: What it binds is not known.

General study points: Researchers took repertoire samples only after the peak T cell response had come.

Profiled with immunoSEQ multiplex PCR; TCRdb holds only in-frame clones, not every one. The profile shows over 130,000 clones, approximately 90% of them singletons. This sample comprised peripheral blood, obtained 28 days after the second AZD1222 dose. The TCR was taken from an adult who received the AZD1222 COVID-19 vaccine. V usage is TRBV3-1 (or the pseudogene TRBV3-2) and J usage is TRBJ1-1; 7 bases agree with TRBD1. The CDR3 spells CASSLGQIAEAFF. The CDR3 DNA reads TGTGCCAGCAGCCTGGGACAGATCGCTGAAGCTTTCTTT.